The rows below give T cell receptor beta chains drawn from one sample of a study of beta chain features in type 1 diabetes. Sequencing was performed with immunoSEQ multiplex PCR; in TCRdb, only in-frame clones are kept and a portion is missing. The sample lists around 170,000 clones, about 9% occurring once. Sequencing used central memory CD4+ T cells from blood. These receptors were collected from a woman in her thirties with type 1 diabetes. Each CDR3 is given with its conserved first and last residue. D genes are given only for firm matches. The size of a clone is reported for some rows only, either as once, few or many, or as a class for expanded clones.

>TRBV29-1|13|.|TRBD1|TRBJ1-1
CSVGGQGNTEAFF
TGCAGCGTTGGGGGACAGGGGAACACTGAAGCTTTCTTT
>TRBV28|15|.|.|TRBJ2-1
CASSFGGNSYNEQFF
TGTGCCAGCAGTTTTGGGGGCAACTCCTACAATGAGCAGTTCTTC
>TRBV30|15|few|TRBD2|TRBJ2-1
CAWLKVASGRDEQFF
TGTGCCTGGCTCAAGGTGGCTAGCGGGAGGGATGAGCAGTTCTTC
>TRBV27|10|few|TRBD1|TRBJ1-1
CASGTGQAFF
TGTGCCAGCGGGACAGGGCAAGCTTTCTTT
>TRBV9|17|few|TRBD2|TRBJ2-1
CASSAQGGTNFYNEQFF
TGTGCCAGCAGCGCCCAAGGTGGGACTAACTTTTACAATGAGCAGTTCTTC
>TRBV28|14|.|.|TRBJ1-1
CASNQVAGGTEAFF
TGTGCCAGCAACCAAGTCGCAGGAGGGACTGAAGCTTTCTTT
>TRBV30|13|.|.|TRBJ1-1
CAWTTTGFTEAFF
TGTGCCTGGACCACCACAGGGTTCACTGAAGCTTTCTTT
>TRBV6-5|13|.|.|TRBJ2-7
CASSYSRQYEQYF
TGTGCCAGCAGTTACTCGAGGCAGTACGAGCAGTACTTC
>TRBV5-1|15|few|TRBD2|TRBJ2-5
CASSFSGTSEETQYF
TGCGCCAGCAGCTTTTCCGGGACTAGCGAAGAGACCCAGTACTTC
>TRBV7-9|15|few|.|TRBJ2-5
CASSPRLLGLETQYF
TGTGCCAGCAGCCCCCGACTATTGGGGTTGGAGACCCAGTACTTC
>TRBV29-1|15|.|TRBD2|TRBJ2-7
CSVEGGDSGRYEQYF
TGCAGCGTTGAGGGGGGGGATAGCGGGAGATACGAGCAGTACTTC
>TRBV28|14|.|TRBD2|TRBJ2-5
CASSSAGVGETQYF
TGTGCCAGCAGTTCAGCGGGAGTTGGGGAGACCCAGTACTTC
>TRBV7-9|13|.|.|TRBJ2-1
CASSLPGRNEQFF
TGTGCCAGCAGCTTACCAGGGCGGAATGAGCAGTTCTTC
>TRBV28|15|.|.|TRBJ2-4
CASSLPRTGGNIQYF
TGTGCCAGCAGTTTACCTAGGACAGGAGGGAACATTCAGTACTTC
>TRBV30|17|few|TRBD2|TRBJ2-6
CAWSRTSGSSGANVLTF
TGTGCCTGGAGTCGGACTAGCGGGAGCTCTGGGGCCAACGTCCTGACTTTC
>TRBV7-4|16|few|.|TRBJ1-5
CASRGAGQYSNQPQHF
TGTGCCAGCAGAGGGGCAGGACAATATAGCAATCAGCCCCAGCATTTT
>TRBV19|16|.|TRBD2|TRBJ2-5
CASKGNRDYVQETQYF
TGTGCCAGTAAGGGGAACCGGGACTACGTTCAAGAGACCCAGTACTTC
>TRBV11-1|12|.|.|TRBJ1-2
CASSLDRRGYTF
TGTGCCAGCAGCTTAGACCGCAGAGGCTACACCTTC
>TRBV30|12|.|.|TRBJ1-1
CAWIGDFTEAFF
TGTGCCTGGATCGGGGATTTCACTGAAGCTTTCTTT
>TRBV21-1|16|.|.|TRBJ2-3
CASFSGTQGKADTQYF
TGTGCCAGCTTTTCTGGGACCCAGGGGAAGGCAGATACGCAGTATTTT
>TRBV4-1|15|.|.|TRBJ2-4
CASSPSVLAKNIQYF
TGCGCCAGCAGCCCCTCAGTGTTAGCCAAAAACATTCAGTACTTC
>TRBV30|14|few|.|TRBJ2-5
CAWSVVGVAETQYF
TGTGCCTGGAGTGTGGTGGGAGTCGCGGAGACCCAGTACTTC
>TRBV28|14|few|TRBD1|TRBJ1-1
CASSSTGGNTEAFF
TGTGCCAGCAGTTCGACAGGGGGGAACACTGAAGCTTTCTTT
>TRBV5-8|15|few|TRBD1|TRBJ1-5
CASGFRTGGNQPQHF
TGTGCCAGCGGATTCCGGACAGGGGGTAATCAGCCCCAGCATTTT
>TRBV5-1|15|.|TRBD2|TRBJ2-1
CASSFEWEGLNEQFF
TGCGCCAGCAGCTTTGAGTGGGAGGGCCTCAATGAGCAGTTCTTC
>TRBV4-1|17|.|TRBD2|TRBJ2-5
CASSQGTSGIWGETQYF
TGCGCCAGCAGCCAGGGGACTAGCGGGATATGGGGGGAGACCCAGTACTTC
>TRBV28|18|few|TRBD1|TRBJ2-7
CASSSPTGTGQSSYEQYF
TGTGCCAGCAGTTCCCCCACTGGGACAGGTCAAAGCTCCTACGAGCAGTACTTC
>TRBV15|15|.|.|TRBJ1-1
CATSRDRKVNTEAFF
TGTGCCACCAGCAGAGACAGGAAAGTGAACACTGAAGCTTTCTTT
>TRBV4-2|12|.|.|TRBJ2-1
CASSQDLNEQFF
TGTGCCAGCAGCCAAGATCTTAATGAGCAGTTCTTC
>TRBV5-4|16|few|TRBD2|TRBJ2-3
CASTMGGGRATDTQYF
TGTGCCAGCACCATGGGGGGCGGGAGGGCCACAGATACGCAGTATTTT
>TRBV7-9|13|.|.|TRBJ2-5
CASSPNPGETQYF
TGTGCCAGCAGCCCTAACCCCGGGGAGACCCAGTACTTC
>TRBV29-1|16|.|TRBD2|TRBJ2-2
CSVGEAASGVTGELFF
TGCAGCGTTGGAGAGGCGGCTAGCGGGGTGACCGGGGAGCTGTTTTTT
>TRBV4-2|18|few|TRBD1|TRBJ2-6
CASSQNSGQGSGANVLTF
TGTGCCAGCAGCCAAAATTCGGGACAGGGGTCTGGGGCCAACGTCCTGACTTTC
>TRBV7-3|14|.|TRBD2|TRBJ2-3
CASSPLAGGDTQYF
TGTGCCAGCAGCCCCCTGGCGGGAGGAGATACGCAGTATTTT
>TRBV28|14|.|TRBD1|TRBJ2-7
CASYPGQALVVQYF
TGTGCCAGCTACCCCGGACAGGCCCTCGTCGTACAGTACTTC
>TRBV2|16|.|TRBD2|TRBJ2-3
CASSLTAGGPSDTQYF
TGTGCCAGCAGCTTGACCGCGGGAGGGCCCTCAGATACGCAGTATTTT
>TRBV2|15|few|.|TRBJ2-3
CASSENSLQRDTQYF
TGTGCCAGCAGTGAAAATAGCCTCCAGCGGGATACGCAGTATTTT
>TRBV5-1|13|.|.|TRBJ2-7
CASSLKTAYEQYF
TGCGCCAGCAGCTTGAAAACTGCCTACGAGCAGTACTTC
>TRBV6-1|14|few|TRBD1|TRBJ2-5
CASSEGTGLETQYF
TGTGCCAGCAGTGAGGGGACAGGGTTAGAGACCCAGTACTTC
>TRBV6-5|13|.|TRBD2|TRBJ2-2
CAATSANTGELFF
TGTGCCGCGACTAGCGCGAACACCGGGGAGCTGTTTTTT
>TRBV5-1|15|few|TRBD1|TRBJ1-5
CASSSGQGLNQPQHF
TGCGCCAGCAGCTCGGGACAGGGCCTAAATCAGCCCCAGCATTTT
>TRBV30|14|few|.|TRBJ1-1
CAWNLHSTNTEAFF
TGTGCCTGGAACCTTCATAGTACGAACACTGAAGCTTTCTTT
>TRBV29-1|13|.|.|TRBJ2-3
CSVNPSGTDTQYF
TGCAGCGTAAACCCTAGCGGCACAGATACGCAGTATTTT
>TRBV6-6|14|few|TRBD2|TRBJ2-3
CASTYGGVTDTQYF
TGTGCCAGCACTTACGGGGGGGTCACAGATACGCAGTATTTT
>TRBV2|13|.|TRBD1|TRBJ1-5
CASQGQGNQPQHF
TGTGCCAGCCAGGGACAGGGGAATCAGCCCCAGCATTTT
>TRBV11-3|11|.|.|TRBJ2-7
CASSPYSEQYF
TGTGCCAGCAGCCCCTATTCCGAGCAGTACTTC
>TRBV5-4|14|.|TRBD2|TRBJ2-1
CASRGLAGVDEQFF
TGTGCCAGCCGAGGACTAGCGGGAGTTGATGAGCAGTTCTTC
>TRBV7-9|14|few|.|TRBJ2-3
CASSLGLSTDTQYF
TGTGCCAGCAGCTTGGGACTGTCAACAGATACGCAGTATTTT
>TRBV29-1|12|few|.|TRBJ1-5
CSVAGGNQPQHF
TGCAGCGTTGCAGGGGGCAATCAGCCCCAGCATTTT
>TRBV18|15|few|TRBD2|TRBJ2-2
CASSSRSGSPRELFF
TGTGCCAGCTCCTCCAGAAGCGGGAGTCCAAGGGAGCTGTTTTTT
>TRBV2|15|few|TRBD1|TRBJ2-5
CASSVYRGLKETQYF
TGTGCCAGCAGTGTCTACAGGGGGTTGAAGGAGACCCAGTACTTC
>TRBV2|14|.|TRBD1|TRBJ2-2
CASSLDRADGELFF
TGTGCCAGCAGTCTGGACAGGGCGGACGGGGAGCTGTTTTTT
>TRBV27|16|.|TRBD1|TRBJ1-2
CASSFVGGEGDYGYTF
TGTGCCAGCAGTTTCGTAGGGGGCGAGGGAGACTATGGCTACACCTTC
>TRBV7-9|15|.|TRBD1|TRBJ2-7
CASSLSGTGGDEQYF
TGTGCCAGCAGCCTTTCCGGGACAGGGGGTGACGAGCAGTACTTC
>TRBV5-1|17|.|TRBD2|TRBJ2-7
CASRILAGGPPYYEQYF
TGCGCCAGCAGGATCTTAGCGGGAGGGCCCCCCTACTACGAGCAGTACTTC
>TRBV14|15|few|TRBD2|TRBJ2-1
CASSQLAGGGNEQFF
TGTGCCAGCAGCCAACTAGCGGGAGGCGGTAATGAGCAGTTCTTC
>TRBV4-1|15|.|.|TRBJ2-2
CASSQVLVHTGELFF
TGCGCCAGCAGCCAAGTCCTTGTCCACACCGGGGAGCTGTTTTTT
>TRBV7-9|17|.|TRBD2|TRBJ2-3
CASSLGLAGVGTDTQYF
TGTGCCAGCAGCTTAGGCCTAGCGGGAGTCGGCACAGATACGCAGTATTTT
>TRBV4-2|16|many|TRBD1|TRBJ1-1
CASSPGQGAMNTEAFF
TGTGCCAGCAGCCCTGGACAGGGGGCTATGAACACTGAAGCTTTCTTT
>TRBV5-1|15|.|TRBD1|TRBJ2-3
CASRDGQGRTDTQYF
TGCGCCAGCAGGGATGGACAGGGTCGCACAGATACGCAGTATTTT